The 20 T cell receptor beta chains below were found in one sample sequenced in a study of regulatory T cells in long-lasting Graves disease. Time point reported: persistent/refractory GD, antithyroid drugs over 5 years with positive TRAb. PBMC RNA was the source of the TCR library. Arm-PCR of CDR3 regions and iRepertoire HTBI primers were the basis on which TCR beta libraries were built. TCRdb re-called the multiplex PCR reads through MiXCR, storing one row per CDR3 protein. The table lists 300,000 to 500,000 distinct CDR3 sequences, less than 25% of them singletons, with more than 20% in the top ten. The sample here was peripheral blood mononuclear cells (PBMCs), taken when the disease was refractory, from a patient treated with antithyroid drugs. The receptors were gathered from a female donor with Graves disease.

This clonotype was counted at least ten times. The rearrangement uses TRBV30 and TRBJ1-1, with D unresolved. V gave up 2 bases and J gave up 0 bases, with 4 bases separating them. The CDR3 spans 12 residues. Looked up from germline, CDR1 is GTSNPN and CDR2 is SVGIG (reference sequence). CDR3 protein: CAWSPLNTEAFF. The CDR3 DNA is TGTGCCTGGAGTCCCCTGAACACTGAAGCTTTCTTT.

CDR3 protein: CASSLKGTYEQYF. The CDR3 bases are TGTGCCAGCAGCTTGAAGGGAACCTACGAGCAGTACTTC. V gene TRBV7-9 combines with J gene TRBJ2-7; D remains ambiguous. The CDR3 covers 13 residues. The germline V and J ends were trimmed by 3 bases and 2 bases, with 8 bases remaining between them. Per germline, CDR1 SEHNR and CDR2 FQNEAQ (reference sequence). Full variable domain (remainder filled in from reference TRBV7-9 and TRBJ2-7): DTGVSQNPRHKITKRGQNVTFRCDPISEHNRLYWYRQTLGQGPEFLTYFQNEAQLEKSRLLSDRFSAERPKGSFSTLEIQRTEQGDSAMYLCASSLKGTYEQYFGPGTRLTVT.

This clonotype has a handful of counts. The chain carries TRBV11-2 and TRBJ1-1; D remains ambiguous. The length of the CDR3 is 15 residues. Germline CDR1 is SGHAT and CDR2 is FQNNGV. V lost 2 bases, J lost 1 base, and 11 bases lay in between. CDR3 nucleotides: TGTGCCAGCAGCTTAAAGGCAGTACAGAACACTGAAGCTTTCTTT. Residues: CASSLKAVQNTEAFF.

This chain links TRBV20-1 with TRBJ1-5; 7 nucleotides align to TRBD1. The CDR3 is 15 residues long. After removal of 1 base from V and 2 bases from J, the junction contained 5 bases not matched to a gene. Germline CDR1 and CDR2: DFQATT and SNEGSKA (reference sequence). CDR3 coding DNA: TGCAGTGCTAGAGTAGGACAGGAGGGCAATCAGCCCCAGCATTTT. This gives the protein CSARVGQEGNQPQHF.

This sequence joins TRBV30 and TRBJ1-5, with D unclear. The germline V and J ends were trimmed by 5 bases and 0 bases, with 8 bases remaining between them. This CDR3 has 13 residues. Germline V gene sequence: CDR1 GTSNPN, CDR2 SVGIG (reference sequence). This chain's CDR3 is CAWSDNSNQPQHF. CDR3 sequence (DNA): TGTGCCTGGTCTGATAATAGCAATCAGCCCCAGCATTTT. Using reference TRBV30 and TRBJ1-5 for the parts outside the CDR3, the full variable domain is SQTIHQWPATLVQPVGSPLSLECTVEGTSNPNLYWYRQAAGRGLQLLFYSVGIGQISSEVPQNLSASRPQDRQFILSSKKLLLSDSGFYLCAWSDNSNQPQHFGDGTRLSIL.

In its sample, this clonotype was seen a few times. The gene calls are TRBV6-2 or TRBV6-3 and TRBJ2-1; D assignment may be TRBD1 or TRBD2 (5 bases each). Trimming pared 7 bases from V and 10 bases from J, leaving 17 bases between. CDR1 is MNHEY, CDR2 SVGEGT, per germline. The CDR3 runs 13 residues. For the CDR3, the DNA is TGTGCCAGCACCCCGCGCCAGGGCGGGGAGCAGTTCTTC. Protein: CASTPRQGGEQFF.

The rearrangement joins TRBV7-9 to TRBJ2-5, with D uncertain. V was pared by 4 bases and J by 3 bases, with 12 bases between. This CDR3 is 14 amino acids long. Germline-derived CDR1 and CDR2 are SEHNR and FQNEAQ (reference sequence). The CDR3 coding sequence is TGTGCCAGCAGCTCTTACTTGGGAAAAGAGACCCAGTACTTC. Its protein is CASSSYLGKETQYF.

This clonotype was counted between two and nine times. This chain connects TRBV9 to TRBJ2-6; D is undetermined. The V gene lost 0 bases and the J gene lost 3 bases, with 7 bases spanning the gap. The CDR3 has 15 residues. Germline V gene data show CDR1 as SGDLS and CDR2 as YYNGEE. CDR3 in DNA: TGTGCCAGCAGCGTAGACGATTTTGGGGCCAACGTCCTGACTTTC. Translating gives CASSVDDFGANVLTF.

This clonotype was recorded at least ten times. This chain connects TRBV28 to TRBJ2-7, with a weak D call TRBD2 (7 bases). Germline V gives CDR1 MDHEN, CDR2 SYDVKM. V was clipped by 5 bases and J by 6 bases, with 20 bases between them. This CDR3 has 15 residues. In DNA form, the CDR3 reads TGTGCCAGCAGTGCGGGGGCAGCGGGAACGGGCGAGCAGTACTTC. It codes for CASSAGAAGTGEQYF.

V is TRBV29-1 and J is TRBJ2-1; D may be TRBD2 (5 bases). Germline loops: CDR1 SQVTM, CDR2 ANQGSEA. V was clipped by 3 bases and J by 8 bases, with 5 bases between them. This CDR3 is 10 amino acids long. CDR3 region: CSVERDEQFF. The CDR3 DNA is TGCAGCGTTGAGCGGGATGAGCAGTTCTTC.

CDR3 loop: CASKVLTDYGYTF. The CDR3 DNA reads TGTGCCAGCAAAGTCTTGACGGACTATGGCTACACCTTC. The rearrangement joins TRBV6-1 to TRBJ1-2; D is unclear. Germline CDR1 is MNHNS and CDR2 is SASEGT. This CDR3 has 13 residues. Between the trimmed V and J ends, which lost 7 bases and 3 bases, there was a span of 12 bases.

This clonotype appeared a few times. The genes are TRBV20-1 and TRBJ2-2; D unclear. CDR3 length: 12 residues. Per germline, CDR1 DFQATT and CDR2 SNEGSKA (reference sequence). The ends were cut back, 4 bases at V and 0 bases at J, with 3 bases in the middle. This CDR3 reads CSATANTGELFF. DNA of the CDR3: TGCAGTGCTACGGCGAACACCGGGGAGCTGTTTTTT.

The V call is TRBV14, the J call TRBJ2-7, with D tentatively TRBD1 (6 bases). This CDR3 is built from 14 residues. Per the germline V gene, CDR1 is SGHDN and CDR2 is FVKESK. With 5 bases removed from V and 4 bases from J, the gap between germline ends came to 15 bases. The CDR3 here is CASSSTGRGYEQYF. DNA for the CDR3: TGTGCCAGCAGCTCCACAGGGCGCGGGTACGAGCAGTACTTC. The complete variable domain, with remaining parts taken from reference TRBV14 and TRBJ2-7, reads EAGVTQFPSHSVIEKGQTVTLRCDPISGHDNLYWYRRVMGKEIKFLLHFVKESKQDESGMPNNRFLAERTGGTYSTLKVQPAELEDSGVYFCASSSTGRGYEQYFGPGTRLTVT.

The genes are TRBV29-1 and TRBJ1-3, with D possibly matching TRBD1 (5 bases). This CDR3 comprises 11 residues. The germline V gene encodes CDR1 SQVTM and CDR2 ANQGSEA. The V end lost 7 bases, the J end lost 8 bases, and 12 bases lay between the germline ends. Here the CDR3 reads CSAAIQDTIYF. The CDR3, as DNA: TGCAGCGCCGCTATACAGGACACCATATATTTT.

The J gene is TRBJ1-3, the V gene TRBV28, with D unclear. The CDR3 covers 16 residues. Germline CDR1 and CDR2: MDHEN and SYDVKM. The V gene lost 5 bases and the J gene lost 0 bases, with 14 bases spanning the gap. The CDR3 DNA is TGTGCCAGCAGTCCTCCCCCAGTCTACTCTGGAAACACCATATATTTT. Its protein product is CASSPPPVYSGNTIYF. The full variable domain, in which reference TRBV28 and TRBJ1-3 provide the parts outside the CDR3, is DVKVTQSSRYLVKRTGEKVFLECVQDMDHENMFWYRQDPGLGLRLIYFSYDVKMKEKGDIPEGYSVSREKKERFSLILESASTNQTSMYLCASSPPPVYSGNTIYFGEGSWLTVV.

The sample holds a few counts of this clonotype. This sequence joins TRBV10-3 and TRBJ1-1; TRBD1 matches 8 bases. The V segment lost 6 bases and the J segment 0 bases; nucleotides outside the gene matches: 12. The germline V gene encodes CDR1 ENHRY and CDR2 SYGVKD. This CDR3 spans 17 amino acids. CDR3 sequence (DNA): TGTGCCATCAGCGAATGGACAGGGTCGTTTTTGAACACTGAAGCTTTCTTT. Amino acid sequence: CAISEWTGSFLNTEAFF.

Written as DNA, the CDR3 is TGTGCCAGCAGTTTAGGGGTCGACAGAGTCGGCAATCAGCCCCAGCATTTT. Translated, it gives CASSLGVDRVGNQPQHF. This rearrangement joins TRBV28 to TRBJ1-5, with D tentatively TRBD1 (5 bases). The V gene's germline CDR1 is MDHEN and CDR2 SYDVKM. V lost 2 bases to trimming and J lost 2 bases, with 16 bases between them. The CDR3 length is 17 residues.

The rearrangement joins TRBV10-3 to TRBJ1-2, with 10 bases identical to TRBD1. Germline CDR1 reads ENHRY; CDR2 reads SYGVKD. The J segment lost 8 bases and the V segment lost 4 bases, leaving 7 bases of the junction unmatched. CDR3 length equals 14 residues. CDR3 loop: CAISAGDRGVGYTF. CDR3 in DNA: TGTGCCATCAGTGCGGGGGACAGGGGCGTGGGCTACACCTTC.

In this sample, this clonotype turned up a few times. J is TRBJ2-7 and V is TRBV19; D call uncertain. Trimming removed 3 bases at V and 7 bases at J, with 10 bases between. The germline gives CDR1 LNHDA, CDR2 SQIVND (reference sequence). CDR3 length: 12 amino acids. The CDR3 coding sequence is TGTGCCAGTAGTATGAACGGGTGGGAGCAGTACTTC. Protein product: CASSMNGWEQYF.

In its sample, this clonotype was seen many times. This chain connects TRBV11-2 to TRBJ1-1; D perhaps matches TRBD1 (5 bases). Germline CDR1 SGHAT, CDR2 FQNNGV. The CDR3 is 15 residues long. Trimming cost V 0 bases and J 11 bases, with 19 bases left between them. This CDR3 is CASSLEMVVAGKAFF. The CDR3 coding sequence is TGTGCCAGCAGCTTAGAAATGGTTGTGGCAGGGAAGGCTTTCTTT. The variable domain in full, with the rest retrieved from reference TRBV11-2 and TRBJ1-1, is EAGVAQSPRYKIIEKRQSVAFWCNPISGHATLYWYQQILGQGPKLLIQFQNNGVVDDSQLPKDRFSAERLKGVDSTLKIQPAKLEDSAVYLCASSLEMVVAGKAFFGQGTRLTVV.